The sequence of this TCR beta chain was determined in a study of T cell clonotyping in hematopoietic cell transplantation. Study-level background: Cytoreduction preceded collection of pretransplant recipient samples.

This CDR3 has 13 residues. The germline gives CDR1 SNHLY, CDR2 FYNNEI. TCRdb's table, derived via immunoSEQ multiplex PCR, lists solely in-frame clones and lacks some. The sample has under 20,000 clones, around 86% seen once. The time point was: recipient sample about 28 days before transplant, after cytoreduction. Worth noting for this clone: Sequence at one end of the junction differs from germline and may be a read error.

This receptor was taken from a man in his fifties with acute myeloid leukemia. Some clones in this sample may be carry-over from other donors' samples. The chain combines TRBV2 with TRBJ1-1; no reliable D call. Sequenced here: peripheral blood mononuclear cells, sampled before stem cell transplant. CDR3 sequence: CASLGQPNTEASF. Here the CDR3 DNA reads TGTGCATCCCTAGGCCAGCCCAACACTGAAGCTTCCTTT.